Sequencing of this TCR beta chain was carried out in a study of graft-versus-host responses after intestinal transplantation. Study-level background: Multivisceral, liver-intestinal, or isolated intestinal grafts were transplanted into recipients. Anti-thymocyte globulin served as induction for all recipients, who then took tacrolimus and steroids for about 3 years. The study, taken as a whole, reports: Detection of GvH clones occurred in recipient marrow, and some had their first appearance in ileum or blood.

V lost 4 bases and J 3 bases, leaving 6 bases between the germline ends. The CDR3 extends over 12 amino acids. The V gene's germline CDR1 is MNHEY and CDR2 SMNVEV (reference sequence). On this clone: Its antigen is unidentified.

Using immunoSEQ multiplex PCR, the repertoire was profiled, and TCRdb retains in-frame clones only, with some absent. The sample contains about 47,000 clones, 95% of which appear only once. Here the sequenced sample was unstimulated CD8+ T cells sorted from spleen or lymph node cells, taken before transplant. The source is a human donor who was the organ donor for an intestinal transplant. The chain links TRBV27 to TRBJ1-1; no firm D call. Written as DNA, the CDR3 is TGTGCCAGCAGTTCAGGCTACACTGAAGCTTTCTTT. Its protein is CASSSGYTEAFF.